These T cell receptor beta chains were read from a single sample in a study of blood T cell repertoires in COVID-19. Libraries were prepared by immunoSEQ multiplex PCR; TCRdb keeps only in-frame clonotypes and omits some of them. The sample has 25,000 or so clones; roughly 80% are singletons. Source material: peripheral blood. The receptor set was obtained from a human donor in a cohort sampled during active COVID-19. Both conserved end residues are part of each CDR3. Fields, in order: V gene, J gene, CDR3 length, CDR3 protein.

V: TRBV27
J: TRBJ2-1
length: 17
CDR3: CASSFSVVGGLGNEQFF

V: TRBV9
J: TRBJ2-7
length: 15
CDR3: CASSRTGLAEYEQYF

V: TRBV29-1
J: TRBJ2-1
length: 17
CDR3: CSVEAPGGSGYYNEQFF

V: TRBV7-9
J: TRBJ2-1
length: 15
CDR3: CASSPPGSSYNEQFF

V: TRBV19
J: TRBJ2-7
length: 13
CDR3: CASSLGQHYEQYF

V: TRBV6-1
J: TRBJ2-5
length: 15
CDR3: CASSEDQGVGQTQYF

V: TRBV28
J: TRBJ2-7
length: 15
CDR3: CASSQATGAVDEQYF

V: TRBV4-3
J: TRBJ2-7
length: 15
CDR3: CASSLEIGFSYEQYF

V: TRBV4-3
J: TRBJ2-3
length: 16
CDR3: CASSQGGGRATDTQYF

V: TRBV27
J: TRBJ1-2
length: 13
CDR3: CASSSTGGYGYTF

V: TRBV7-2
J: TRBJ2-1
length: 18
CDR3: CASSSRTSGGSSYNEQFF